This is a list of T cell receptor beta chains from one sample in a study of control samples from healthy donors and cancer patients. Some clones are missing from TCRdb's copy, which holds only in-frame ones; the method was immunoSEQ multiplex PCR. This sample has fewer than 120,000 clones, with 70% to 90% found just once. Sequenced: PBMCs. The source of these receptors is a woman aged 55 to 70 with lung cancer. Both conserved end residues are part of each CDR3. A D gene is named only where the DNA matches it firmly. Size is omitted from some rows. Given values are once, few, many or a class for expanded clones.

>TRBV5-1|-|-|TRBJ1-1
TGCGCCAGCAAACTTCGAGGGGAGGACACTGAAGCTTTCTTT
CASKLRGEDTEAFF
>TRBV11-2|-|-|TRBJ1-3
TGTGCCAGCAGCTTAAACGGCGAGGGAAGAGGCTCTGGAAACACCATATATTTT
CASSLNGEGRGSGNTIYF
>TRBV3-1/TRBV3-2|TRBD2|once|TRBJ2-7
TGTGCCAGCAGCCAAGGTACTAGCGGGGGCGAGCAGTACTTC
CASSQGTSGGEQYF
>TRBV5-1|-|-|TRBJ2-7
TGCGCCAGCAGCTTGGGCCACGAGCAGTACTTC
CASSLGHEQYF
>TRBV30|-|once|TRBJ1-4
TGTGCCTGGAGTGATTCCGAAAAACTGTTTTTT
CAWSDSEKLFF
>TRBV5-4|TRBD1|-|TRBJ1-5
TGTGCCAGCAGCTTGGGAGGGACAGGTAACAATCAGCCCCAGCATTTT
CASSLGGTGNNQPQHF
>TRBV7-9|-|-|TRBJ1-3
TGTGCCAGCAGCTTGGGGACTGGAAACACCATATATTTT
CASSLGTGNTIYF
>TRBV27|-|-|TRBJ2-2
TGTGCCAGCAGTCTCGAACCATGGGGAGCCGGGGAGCTGTTTTTT
CASSLEPWGAGELFF
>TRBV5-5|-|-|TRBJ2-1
TGTGCCAGCAGCTTGGGTAATGAGCAGTTCTTC
CASSLGNEQFF
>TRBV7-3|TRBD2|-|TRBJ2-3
TGTGCCAGCAGCCCCATTAGCGGGAGACCCACAGATACGCAGTATTTT
CASSPISGRPTDTQYF
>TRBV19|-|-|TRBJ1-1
TGTGCCAGTAGTATAGATAATGGGGGGATGAACACTGAAGCTTTCTTT
CASSIDNGGMNTEAFF
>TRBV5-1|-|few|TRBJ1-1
TGCGCCAGCAGCTCCCGCACGTTAACGGACACTGAAGCTTTCTTT
CASSSRTLTDTEAFF
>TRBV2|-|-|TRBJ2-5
TGTGCCAGCAGTGATTGGGAGACCCAGTACTTC
CASSDWETQYF
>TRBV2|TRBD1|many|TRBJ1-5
TGTGCCAGCAGCACAGGGGGCGGGGGGGGCAATCAGCCCCAGCATTTT
CASSTGGGGGNQPQHF
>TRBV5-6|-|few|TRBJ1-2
TGTGCCAGCAGCCTACGGGGGAACTATGGCTACACCTTC
CASSLRGNYGYTF
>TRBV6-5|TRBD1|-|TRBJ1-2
TGTGCCAGCAGCCCCTCAGGGGGCAACGGCTACACCTTC
CASSPSGGNGYTF
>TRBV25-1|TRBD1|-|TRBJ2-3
TGTGCCAGCAGAAGACAGGGGGTAAATACGCAGTATTTT
CASRRQGVNTQYF
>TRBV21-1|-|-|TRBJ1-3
TGTGCCAGCAGCAATTCCGGGACAAACTCTGGAAACACCATATATTTT
CASSNSGTNSGNTIYF
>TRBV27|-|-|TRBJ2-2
TGTGCCAGCACCCCGCGGACAGCGTTTAACACCGGGGAGCTGTTTTTT
CASTPRTAFNTGELFF
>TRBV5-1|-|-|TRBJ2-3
TGCGCCAGCAGCCCGGGACCCAGGGCCGATACGCAGTATTTT
CASSPGPRADTQYF
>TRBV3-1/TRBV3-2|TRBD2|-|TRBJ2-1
TGTGCCAGCAGCCAAAGGGACAAAGCGGGAGCGGAGAATGAGCAGTTCTTC
CASSQRDKAGAENEQFF
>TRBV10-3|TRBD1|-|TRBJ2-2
TGTGCCATCACTCCCGGGACAGGGATTCGCACCGGGGAGCTGTTTTTT
CAITPGTGIRTGELFF
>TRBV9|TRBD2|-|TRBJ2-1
TGTGCCAGCAGCGCGGAACTAGCGGGGGCCTACTCCTACAATGAGCAGTTCTTC
CASSAELAGAYSYNEQFF
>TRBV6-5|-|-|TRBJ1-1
TGTGCCAGCAGTTACGGGGTTTTCGTGAACACTGAAGCTTTCTTT
CASSYGVFVNTEAFF
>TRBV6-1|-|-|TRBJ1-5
TGTGCCAGCAGTGATCAAAGGAGGATACAGCCCCAGCATTTT
CASSDQRRIQPQHF
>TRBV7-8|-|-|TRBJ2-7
TGTGCCAGCAGCCCCTACAACTACGAGCAGTACTTC
CASSPYNYEQYF
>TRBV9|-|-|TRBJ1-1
TGTGCCAGCAGCGCCTCTACGGGCACTGAAGCTTTCTTT
CASSASTGTEAFF
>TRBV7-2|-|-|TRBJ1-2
TGTGCCAGCAGCCTACCCTCCAGGGACTATGGCTACACCTTC
CASSLPSRDYGYTF
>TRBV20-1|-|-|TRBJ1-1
TGCAGTGCTAGTTTAGGGTCCTATGGGGTGAACACTGAAGCTTTCTTT
CSASLGSYGVNTEAFF
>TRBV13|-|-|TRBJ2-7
TGTGCCAGCAGCCTAAGGACAGTATCCTACGAGCAGTACTTC
CASSLRTVSYEQYF
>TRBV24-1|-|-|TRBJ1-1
TGTGCCACCAGTGATCCTACTAACACTGAAGCTTTCTTT
CATSDPTNTEAFF
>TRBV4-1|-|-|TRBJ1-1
TGCGCCAGCAGCCTTTGGGGAGAGAACACTGAAGCTTTCTTT
CASSLWGENTEAFF
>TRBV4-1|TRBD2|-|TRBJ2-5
TGCGCCAGCAGCCAAGATCTGACGGGAGGGTGGTCAGAGACCCAGTACTTC
CASSQDLTGGWSETQYF
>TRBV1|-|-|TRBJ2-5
TGCACCAGCAGCCAAGATATTCCGGCTAGAGCAAAAGAGACCCAGTACTTC
CTSSQDIPARAKETQYF
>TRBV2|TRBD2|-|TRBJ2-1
TGTGCCAGCACCAAACTAGCGGGGTCATACAATGAGCAGTTCTTC
CASTKLAGSYNEQFF
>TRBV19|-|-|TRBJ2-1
TGTGCCAGTAGCCGGTTTAACCAGGGGCCATCCTACAATGAGCAGTTCTTC
CASSRFNQGPSYNEQFF
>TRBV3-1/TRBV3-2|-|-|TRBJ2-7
TGTGCCAGCAGCCAAGATACCTCCGTAGTGCAGTACTTC
CASSQDTSVVQYF
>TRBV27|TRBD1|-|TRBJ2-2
TGTGCCAGCAGTTTAGGGACAGGGGCCGGGGAGCTGTTTTTT
CASSLGTGAGELFF
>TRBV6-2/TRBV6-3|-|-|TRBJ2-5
TGTGCCAGCAGTTACTCCGCGGAAGAGACCCAGTACTTC
CASSYSAEETQYF
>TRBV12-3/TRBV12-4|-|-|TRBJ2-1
TGTGCCAGCAGTTTAGCGCCTCAGAATGAGCAGTTCTTC
CASSLAPQNEQFF
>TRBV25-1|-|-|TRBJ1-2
TGTGCGTACCAGGGGTTGGAGGGCTACACCTTC
CAYQGLEGYTF
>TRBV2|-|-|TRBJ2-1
TGTGCCAGCAGTGGAAATGGCAATGAGCAGTTCTTC
CASSGNGNEQFF
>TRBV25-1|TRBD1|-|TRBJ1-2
TGTGCCAGCAGTGCAGGACAGGGCTACTATGGCTACACCTTC
CASSAGQGYYGYTF
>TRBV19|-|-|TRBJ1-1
TGTGCCAGTAAGGAGGGGACCCCGGGTTACACTGAAGCTTTCTTT
CASKEGTPGYTEAFF
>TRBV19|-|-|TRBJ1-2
TGTGCCAGCGCCCCGAACTTACTGACGGATGGCTACACCTTC
CASAPNLLTDGYTF
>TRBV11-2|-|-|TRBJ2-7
TGTGCCAGCAGCCCAGGGAGGGGGACCTACGAGCAGTACTTC
CASSPGRGTYEQYF
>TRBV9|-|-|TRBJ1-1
TGTGCCAGCAGCGTAGTAGGCGACGGTGAAGCTTTCTTT
CASSVVGDGEAFF
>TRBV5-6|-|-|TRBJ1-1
TGTGCCAGCAGCTTGAGGATCCAGGGTGTAGCTTTCTTT
CASSLRIQGVAFF
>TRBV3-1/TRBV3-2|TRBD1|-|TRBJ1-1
TGTGCCAGCAGCCCCCGACAGGGAAGTGCTGAAGCTTTCTTT
CASSPRQGSAEAFF
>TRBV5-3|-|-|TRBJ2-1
TGTGCCAGAAGCTGCCGGGACGTGTACAATGAGCAGTTCTTC
CARSCRDVYNEQFF
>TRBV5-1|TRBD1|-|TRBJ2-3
TGCGCCAGCAGCTCCGGGACAGGGGGAAATACGCAGTATTTT
CASSSGTGGNTQYF
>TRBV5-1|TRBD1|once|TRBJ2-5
TGCGCCAGCAGCCCGGGGACAGGACAAGAGACCCAGTACTTC
CASSPGTGQETQYF
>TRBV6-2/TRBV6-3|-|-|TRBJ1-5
TGTGCCAGCAGTTACTCTGCCACCCCGGCGCCCCAGCATTTT
CASSYSATPAPQHF
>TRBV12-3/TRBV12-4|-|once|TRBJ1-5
TGTGCCAGCAGAAAGCTGGGGCCCCAGCATTTT
CASRKLGPQHF